This TCR beta chain was captured by sequencing in a study of T cells in localized non-small cell lung cancer. Findings and limits, study-wide: Elevated blood T cell density was associated with longer overall survival. Heterogeneity is still possible, as just one tumor region was sequenced.

As regards this clone: What it recognizes is unknown.

TCRdb's table, derived via immunoSEQ multiplex PCR, lists solely in-frame clones and lacks some. The data show some 55,000 clones, with over 80% seen just once and roughly 21% held by the top ten. The specimen comprised peripheral blood, sampled before any cancer treatment. This TCR came from an older female donor with stage II squamous cell lung carcinoma.

The chain's CDR3 is CSVLSGGRTDTQYF. In DNA, the CDR3 is TGCAGCGTTCTGAGCGGGGGGCGCACAGATACGCAGTATTTT. The V and J genes are TRBV29-1 and TRBJ2-3, with 9 nucleotides matching TRBD2. From germline, CDR1 is SQVTM and CDR2 ANQGSEA. The CDR3 contains 14 residues. V was clipped by 5 bases and J by 1 base; unmatched bases: 4.